This entry lists 18 T cell receptor beta chains sequenced from one sample in a study of T cell responses to AZD1222 COVID-19 vaccine. Here immunoSEQ multiplex PCR was the method, and the copy in TCRdb shows in-frame clones only, minus some. The sample lists more than 100,000 clones, approximately 86% occurring once. Sequences were derived from peripheral blood, sampled on day 0 of AZD1222 vaccination. These receptors all come from an adult in good health.

This chain links TRBV5-5 with TRBJ1-1; D might be TRBD1 (5 bases). Trimming removed 4 bases from V and 1 base from J, with 11 bases in between. The CDR3 covers 14 residues. Germline V gene data show CDR1 as SGHKS and CDR2 as YYEKEE (reference sequence). DNA for the CDR3: TGTGCCAGCAGCGGAGGGGCGAGGAACACTGAAGCTTTCTTT. It is translated as CASSGGARNTEAFF.

J is TRBJ2-5 and V is TRBV5-6, with unresolved D. CDR1 and CDR2 (germline): SGHDT, YYEEEE. There are 16 residues in the CDR3. Trimming shortened V by 4 bases and J by 1 base, and 17 bases separated the two germline ends. CDR3 in amino acids: CASSPAVKRLQETQYF. The CDR3 bases are TGTGCCAGCAGCCCCGCGGTTAAGCGACTCCAAGAGACCCAGTACTTC.

This chain connects TRBV18 to TRBJ2-5, with 11 bases identical to TRBD2. The ends lost 2 bases at V and 3 bases at J; junction bases unmatched: 2. The CDR3 length is 15 residues. Per germline, CDR1 KGHSH and CDR2 LQKENI. The CDR3 sequence is CASSPKLAGEETQYF. The CDR3, as DNA: TGTGCCAGCTCACCAAAACTAGCGGGAGAAGAGACCCAGTACTTC. Full variable domain (remainder filled in from reference TRBV18 and TRBJ2-5): NAGVMQNPRHLVRRRGQEARLRCSPMKGHSHVYWYRQLPEEGLKFMVYLQKENIIDESGMPKERFSAEFPKEGPSILRIQQVVRGDSAAYFCASSPKLAGEETQYFGPGTRLLVL.

This sequence joins TRBV7-2 and TRBJ2-7; the D is unclear. CDR1 SGHTA and CDR2 FQGNSA come from the germline V gene. Trimming left V 0 bases short and J 3 bases short, with 12 bases between. CDR3 size: 15 residues. The CDR3: CASSLAAGQSYEQYF. CDR3 DNA sequence: TGTGCCAGCAGCTTAGCCGCCGGGCAGAGCTACGAGCAGTACTTC.

Note on this clone: Different DNA sequences within this sample yield the same CDR3. V is TRBV28 and J is TRBJ1-1; TRBD1 agrees at 8 bases. Germline-derived CDR1 and CDR2 are MDHEN and SYDVKM. The CDR3 totals 13 residues. Unmatched junction bases numbered 1, after V lost 6 bases and J lost 1 base. CDR3 nucleotides: TGTGCCAGCAGCACAGGGGGGAACACTGAAGCTTTCTTT. It translates to CASSTGGNTEAFF.

In DNA, the CDR3 is TGTGCCAGCAGCTTAGATACGGACAGGGGTAGGGCAGATACGCAGTATTTT. Translated: CASSLDTDRGRADTQYF. The chain combines TRBV11-2 with TRBJ2-3, with 9 bases fitting TRBD1. In germline, CDR1 is SGHAT, CDR2 FQNNGV. The CDR3 length is 17 residues. The V gene end was trimmed by 0 bases and the J gene end by 4 bases; junction bases not matched to a gene: 8.

The rearrangement joins TRBV5-1 to TRBJ2-7, with TRBD1 matching over 7 bases. Germline values: CDR1 SGHRS, CDR2 YFSETQ. The CDR3 covers 14 residues. V lost 0 bases and J lost 6; bases outside the gene matches: 6. The DNA for the CDR3 is TGCGCCAGCAGCTTGGCACAGGGGATCGGCGAGCAGTACTTC. Translating it yields CASSLAQGIGEQYF.

CDR3 sequence: CASSLTGGDQPQHF. The CDR3, as DNA: TGTGCCAGCAGCTTAACGGGAGGGGATCAGCCCCAGCATTTT. The chain links TRBV7-3 to TRBJ1-5, with D perhaps matching TRBD1 (5 bases). The CDR3 has 14 amino acids. V shed 0 bases and J shed 5 bases, with 8 bases lying between them. Germline-derived CDR1 and CDR2 are SGHTA and FQGTGA.

V gene TRBV7-3 combines with J gene TRBJ2-1; 7 nucleotides align to TRBD2. CDR3 length equals 14 residues. From germline, CDR1 is SGHTA and CDR2 FQGTGA. V was pared by 3 bases and J by 5 bases, with 4 bases of the junction left unmatched. CDR3 in DNA: TGTGCCAGCAGCTTCACTAGCGTAGACAATGAGCAGTTCTTC. This sequence encodes CASSFTSVDNEQFF. The whole variable domain, remainder taken from reference TRBV7-3 and TRBJ2-1, is GAGVSQTPSNKVTEKGKYVELRCDPISGHTALYWYRQSLGQGPEFLIYFQGTGAADDSGLPNDRFFAVRPEGSVSTLKIQRTERGDSAVYLCASSFTSVDNEQFFGPGTRLTVL.

The J gene is TRBJ2-3, the V gene TRBV5-4; 8 positions agree with TRBD2. J gave up 6 bases and V 4 bases, and 10 bases lay outside the gene matches. Germline V gene data show CDR1 as SGHNT and CDR2 as YYREEE (reference sequence). The CDR3 totals 15 residues. CDR3 nucleotides: TGTGCCAGCAGCCTGAAGCGGGAGAAGAGGGATACGCAGTATTTT. The encoded protein is CASSLKREKRDTQYF.

V is TRBV19 and J is TRBJ2-7; TRBD1 is a possible D gene (6 bases). This CDR3 is built from 15 residues. Trimming stripped 8 bases from V and 1 base from J, with 18 bases between. Germline V gene sequence: CDR1 LNHDA, CDR2 SQIVND (reference sequence). The chain's CDR3 is CASRGRQGPSYEQYF. The CDR3 nucleotides are TGTGCCAGTCGCGGCCGCCAGGGGCCTTCCTACGAGCAGTACTTC.

The chain uses TRBV30 and TRBJ1-1; D not certain. The V and J ends lost 0 bases and 0 bases respectively, with 5 bases between them. The CDR3 spans 13 residues. Germline CDR1 is GTSNPN and CDR2 is SVGIG (reference sequence). In DNA form, the CDR3 reads TGTGCCTGGAGTGTAAAAGTGAACACTGAAGCTTTCTTT. Residues: CAWSVKVNTEAFF.

This clone occurred a few times. The chain uses TRBV4-2 and TRBJ2-1; 9 bases align to TRBD2. Germline V CDR1 and CDR2: LGHNA, YNFKEQ. With 3 bases clipped from V and 3 bases from J, the junction kept 21 bases outside the gene matches. This CDR3 comprises 21 residues. The CDR3 coding sequence is TGTGCCAGCAGCCACGCTTATGGGACATCGAGAGCGGGAGGCGACTACAATGAGCAGTTCTTC. Its protein product is CASSHAYGTSRAGGDYNEQFF.

V usage is TRBV7-8 and J usage is TRBJ2-7; D unclear. CDR1 SGHVS and CDR2 FQNEAQ come from the germline V gene. The CDR3 is made up of 14 amino acids. V was shortened by 1 base and J by 0 bases, with 7 bases between the two germline ends. The CDR3 loop reads CASSLDPYSYEQYF. The CDR3 coding sequence is TGTGCCAGCAGCTTAGACCCTTACTCCTACGAGCAGTACTTC.

In its sample, this clone was seen a few times. CDR3: CASRSQGLNTEAFF. Written as DNA, the CDR3 is TGTGCCAGTAGGAGTCAGGGCCTGAACACTGAAGCTTTCTTT. This rearrangement joins TRBV19 to TRBJ1-1; tentative D call: TRBD1 (5 bases). Trimming left V 6 bases short and J 0 bases short, with 11 bases between. The CDR3 sequence is 14 residues long. Germline loops: CDR1 LNHDA, CDR2 SQIVND (reference sequence).

The rearrangement joins TRBV6-6 to TRBJ2-7; 7 bases line up with TRBD1. The junction had 9 bases not matched to a gene; V was cut back by 6 bases and J by 4 bases. This CDR3 has 14 residues. Germline CDR1 is MNHNY and CDR2 is SVGAGI (reference sequence). Here the CDR3 DNA reads TGTGCCAGCAGGCCGGGACAGAATATTTACGAGCAGTACTTC. Translating it yields CASRPGQNIYEQYF.

The V and J genes are TRBV5-1 and TRBJ1-6; 8 positions agree with TRBD1. J was trimmed by 5 bases and V by 3 bases; bases with no gene match: 10. Germline CDR1 SGHRS, CDR2 YFSETQ. The CDR3 consists of 17 residues. CDR3 bases: TGCGCCAGCAGCTCAGTCCCACGGACAGGGAATAATTCACCCCTCCACTTT. It translates to CASSSVPRTGNNSPLHF. Complete variable domain (other parts from reference TRBV5-1 and TRBJ1-6): KAGVTQTPRYLIKTRGQQVTLSCSPISGHRSVSWYQQTPGQGLQFLFEYFSETQRNKGNFPGRFSGRQFSNSRSEMNVSTLELGDSALYLCASSSVPRTGNNSPLHFGNGTRLTVT.

The chain couples TRBV27 to TRBJ1-2; 10 positions match TRBD1. Unmatched junction bases numbered 2, after V lost 5 bases and J lost 2 bases. Germline values: CDR1 MNHEY, CDR2 SMNVEV (reference sequence). The CDR3 runs to 14 residues. The chain's CDR3 is CASSRDRGNYGYTF. DNA for the CDR3: TGTGCCAGCAGTCGGGACAGGGGCAACTATGGCTACACCTTC.